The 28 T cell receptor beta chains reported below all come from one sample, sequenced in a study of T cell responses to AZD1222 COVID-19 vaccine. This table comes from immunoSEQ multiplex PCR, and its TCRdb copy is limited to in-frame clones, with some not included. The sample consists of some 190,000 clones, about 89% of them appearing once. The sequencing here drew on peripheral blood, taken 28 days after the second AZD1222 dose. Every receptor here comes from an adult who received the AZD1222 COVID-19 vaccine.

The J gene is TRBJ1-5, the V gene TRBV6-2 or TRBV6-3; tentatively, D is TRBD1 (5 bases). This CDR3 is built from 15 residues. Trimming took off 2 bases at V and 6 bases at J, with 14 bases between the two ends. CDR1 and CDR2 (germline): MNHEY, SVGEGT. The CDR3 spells CASSYTGGAGQPQHF. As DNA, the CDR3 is TGTGCCAGCAGTTACACGGGAGGGGCAGGTCAGCCCCAGCATTTT.

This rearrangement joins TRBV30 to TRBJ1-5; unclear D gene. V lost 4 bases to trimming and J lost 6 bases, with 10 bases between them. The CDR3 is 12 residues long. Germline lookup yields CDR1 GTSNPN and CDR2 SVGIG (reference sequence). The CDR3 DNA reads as TGTGCCTGGAAGGAGGGCAGTCAGCCCCAGCATTTT. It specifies CAWKEGSQPQHF. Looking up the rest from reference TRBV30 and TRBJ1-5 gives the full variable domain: SQTIHQWPATLVQPVGSPLSLECTVEGTSNPNLYWYRQAAGRGLQLLFYSVGIGQISSEVPQNLSASRPQDRQFILSSKKLLLSDSGFYLCAWKEGSQPQHFGDGTRLSIL.

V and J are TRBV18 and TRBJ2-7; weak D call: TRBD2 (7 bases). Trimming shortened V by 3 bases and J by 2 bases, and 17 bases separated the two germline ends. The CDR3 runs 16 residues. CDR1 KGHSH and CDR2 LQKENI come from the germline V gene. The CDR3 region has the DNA TGTGCCAGCTCACCGCAGTGGGGGGGGGCTCCCTACGAGCAGTACTTC. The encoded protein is CASSPQWGGAPYEQYF.

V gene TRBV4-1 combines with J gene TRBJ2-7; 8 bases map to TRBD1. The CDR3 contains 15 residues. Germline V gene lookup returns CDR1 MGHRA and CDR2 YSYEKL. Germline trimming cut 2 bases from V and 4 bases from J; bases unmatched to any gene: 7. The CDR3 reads CASSQPDRDTYEQYF. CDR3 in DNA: TGCGCCAGCAGCCAACCGGACAGGGACACTTACGAGCAGTACTTC.

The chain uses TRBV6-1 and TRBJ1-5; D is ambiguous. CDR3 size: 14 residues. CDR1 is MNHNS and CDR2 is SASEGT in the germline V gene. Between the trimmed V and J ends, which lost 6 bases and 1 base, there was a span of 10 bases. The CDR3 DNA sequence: TGTGCCAGCAGGTTAGGTGGGAGCAATCAGCCCCAGCATTTT. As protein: CASRLGGSNQPQHF.

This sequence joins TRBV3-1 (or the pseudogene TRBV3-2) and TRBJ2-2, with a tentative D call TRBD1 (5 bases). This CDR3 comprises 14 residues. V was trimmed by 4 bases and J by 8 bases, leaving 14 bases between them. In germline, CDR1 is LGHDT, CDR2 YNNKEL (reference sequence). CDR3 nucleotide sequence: TGTGCCAGCAGCCCGAGGACATTCTCGGGGGAGCTGTTTTTT. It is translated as CASSPRTFSGELFF.

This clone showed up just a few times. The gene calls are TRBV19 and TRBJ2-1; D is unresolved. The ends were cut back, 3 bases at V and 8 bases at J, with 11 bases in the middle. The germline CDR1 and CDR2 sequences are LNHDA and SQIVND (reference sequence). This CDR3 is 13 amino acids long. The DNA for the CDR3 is TGTGCCAGTAGTATGAGGCCTTGGGATGAGCAGTTCTTC. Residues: CASSMRPWDEQFF.

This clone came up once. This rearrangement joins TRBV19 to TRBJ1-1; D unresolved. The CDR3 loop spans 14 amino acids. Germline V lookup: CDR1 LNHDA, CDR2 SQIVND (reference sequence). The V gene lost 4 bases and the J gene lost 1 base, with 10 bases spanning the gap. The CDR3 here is CASSNPGGNTEAFF. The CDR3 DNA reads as TGTGCCAGTAGTAACCCGGGAGGGAACACTGAAGCTTTCTTT.

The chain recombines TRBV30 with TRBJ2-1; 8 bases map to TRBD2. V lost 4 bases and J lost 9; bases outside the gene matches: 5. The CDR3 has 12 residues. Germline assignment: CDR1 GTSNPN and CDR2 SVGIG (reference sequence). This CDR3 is CAWKRGGPEQFF. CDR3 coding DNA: TGTGCCTGGAAACGCGGGGGGCCTGAGCAGTTCTTC.

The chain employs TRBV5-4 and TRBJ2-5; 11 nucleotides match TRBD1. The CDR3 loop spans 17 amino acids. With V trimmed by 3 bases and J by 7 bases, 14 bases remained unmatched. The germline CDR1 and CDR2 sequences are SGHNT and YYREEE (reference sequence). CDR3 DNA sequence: TGTGCCAGCAGCTCAGCATGGACAGGGGGCCTCTCAGGGACCCAGTACTTC. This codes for CASSSAWTGGLSGTQYF.

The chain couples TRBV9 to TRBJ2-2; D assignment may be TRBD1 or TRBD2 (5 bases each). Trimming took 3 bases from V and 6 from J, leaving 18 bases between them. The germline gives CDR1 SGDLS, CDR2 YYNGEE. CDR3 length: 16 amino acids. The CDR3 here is CASSASGTLGAGELFF. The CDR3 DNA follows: TGTGCCAGCAGCGCCTCCGGGACCCTGGGGGCCGGGGAGCTGTTTTTT.

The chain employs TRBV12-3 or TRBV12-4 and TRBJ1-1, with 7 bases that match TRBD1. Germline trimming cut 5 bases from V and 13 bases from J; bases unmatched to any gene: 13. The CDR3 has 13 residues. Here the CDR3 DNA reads TGTGCCAGCAGTCTGGAGAGGGGGCGGGTAGGTTTCTTT. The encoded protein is CASSLERGRVGFF.

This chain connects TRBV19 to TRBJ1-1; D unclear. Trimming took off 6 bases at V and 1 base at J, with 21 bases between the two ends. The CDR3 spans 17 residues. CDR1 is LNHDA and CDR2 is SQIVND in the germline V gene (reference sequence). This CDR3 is CASRNGLIETENTEAFF. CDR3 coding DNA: TGTGCCAGTAGGAACGGGCTAATCGAGACGGAGAACACTGAAGCTTTCTTT.

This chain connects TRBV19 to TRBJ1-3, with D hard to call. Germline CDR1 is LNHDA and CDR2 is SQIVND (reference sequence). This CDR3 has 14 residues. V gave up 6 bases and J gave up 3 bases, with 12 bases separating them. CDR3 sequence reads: CASSPESFGNTIYF. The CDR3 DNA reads TGTGCCAGTAGCCCGGAGAGCTTTGGAAACACCATATATTTT.

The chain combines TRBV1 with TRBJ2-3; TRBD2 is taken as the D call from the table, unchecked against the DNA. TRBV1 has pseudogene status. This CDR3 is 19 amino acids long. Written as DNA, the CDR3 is TGCACCAGCACAGAGGGCAGGGCGAGACTAGCGGGAGTGAGAGATACGCAGTATTTT. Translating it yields CTSTEGRARLAGVRDTQYF.

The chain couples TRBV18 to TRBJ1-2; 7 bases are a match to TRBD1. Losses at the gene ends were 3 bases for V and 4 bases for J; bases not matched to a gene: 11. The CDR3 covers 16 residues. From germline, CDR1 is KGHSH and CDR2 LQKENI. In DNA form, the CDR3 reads TGTGCCAGCTCACCTCTCGACAGGGCTGTCGGCTATGGCTACACCTTC. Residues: CASSPLDRAVGYGYTF. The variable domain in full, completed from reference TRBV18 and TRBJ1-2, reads NAGVMQNPRHLVRRRGQEARLRCSPMKGHSHVYWYRQLPEEGLKFMVYLQKENIIDESGMPKERFSAEFPKEGPSILRIQQVVRGDSAAYFCASSPLDRAVGYGYTFGSGTRLTVV.

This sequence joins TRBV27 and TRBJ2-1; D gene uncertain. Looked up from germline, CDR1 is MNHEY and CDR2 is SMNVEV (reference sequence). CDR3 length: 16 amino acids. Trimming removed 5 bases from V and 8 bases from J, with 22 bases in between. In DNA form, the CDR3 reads TGTGCCAGCAGTCCAGACATAGAGCCGGATAATGATGAGCAGTTCTTC. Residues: CASSPDIEPDNDEQFF.

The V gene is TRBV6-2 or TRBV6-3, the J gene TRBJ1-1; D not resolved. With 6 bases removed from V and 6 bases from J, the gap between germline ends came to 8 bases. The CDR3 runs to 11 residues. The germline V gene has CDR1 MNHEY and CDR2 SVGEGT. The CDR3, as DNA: TGTGCCAGCAGCCGCGTTTCTGAAGCTTTCTTT. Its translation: CASSRVSEAFF.

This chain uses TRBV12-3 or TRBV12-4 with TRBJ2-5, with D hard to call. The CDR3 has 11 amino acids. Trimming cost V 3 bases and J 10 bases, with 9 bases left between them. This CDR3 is CASSLTSNQYF. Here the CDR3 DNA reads TGTGCCAGCAGTTTGACGAGTAACCAGTACTTC.

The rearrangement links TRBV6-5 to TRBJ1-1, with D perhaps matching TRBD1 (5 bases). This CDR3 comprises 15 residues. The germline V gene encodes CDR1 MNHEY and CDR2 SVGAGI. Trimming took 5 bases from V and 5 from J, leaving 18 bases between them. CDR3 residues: CASSPLGGVITEAFF. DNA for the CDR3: TGTGCCAGCAGTCCCCTCGGGGGGGTTATTACTGAAGCTTTCTTT.

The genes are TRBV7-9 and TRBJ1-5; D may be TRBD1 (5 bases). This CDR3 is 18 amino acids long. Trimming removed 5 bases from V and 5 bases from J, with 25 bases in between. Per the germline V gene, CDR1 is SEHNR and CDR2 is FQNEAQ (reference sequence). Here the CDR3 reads CASSPTLKGDPLDQPQHF. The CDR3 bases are TGTGCCAGCAGCCCGACGTTGAAAGGGGACCCACTTGATCAGCCCCAGCATTTT.

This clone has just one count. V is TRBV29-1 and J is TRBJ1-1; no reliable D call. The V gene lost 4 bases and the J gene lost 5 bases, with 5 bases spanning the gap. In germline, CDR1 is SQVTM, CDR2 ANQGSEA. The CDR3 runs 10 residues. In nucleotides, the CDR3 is TGCAGCGTTGTCGCTACTGAAGCTTTCTTT. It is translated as CSVVATEAFF.

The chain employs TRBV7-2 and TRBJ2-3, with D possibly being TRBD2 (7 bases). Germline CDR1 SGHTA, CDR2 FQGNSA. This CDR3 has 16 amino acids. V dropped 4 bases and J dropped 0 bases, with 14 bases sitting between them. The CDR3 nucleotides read TGTGCCAGCAGCTCACTCGGGGGGCAGAGCACAGATACGCAGTATTTT. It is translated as CASSSLGGQSTDTQYF.

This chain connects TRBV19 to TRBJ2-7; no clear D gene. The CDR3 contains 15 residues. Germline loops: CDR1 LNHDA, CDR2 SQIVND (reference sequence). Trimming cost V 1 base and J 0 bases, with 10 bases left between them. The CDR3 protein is CASSIAPALSYEQYF. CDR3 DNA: TGTGCCAGTAGTATAGCGCCAGCACTCTCCTACGAGCAGTACTTC.

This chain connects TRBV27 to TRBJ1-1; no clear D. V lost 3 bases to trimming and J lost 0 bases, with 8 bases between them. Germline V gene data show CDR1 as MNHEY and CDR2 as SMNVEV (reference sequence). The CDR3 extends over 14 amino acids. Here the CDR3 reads CASSFLGMNTEAFF. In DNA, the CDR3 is TGTGCCAGCAGTTTTCTGGGAATGAACACTGAAGCTTTCTTT.

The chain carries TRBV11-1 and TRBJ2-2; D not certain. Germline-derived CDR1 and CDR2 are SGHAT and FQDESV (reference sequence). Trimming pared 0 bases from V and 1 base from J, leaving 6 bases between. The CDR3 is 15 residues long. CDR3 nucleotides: TGTGCCAGCAGCTTAGCAAACAGGAACACCGGGGAGCTGTTTTTT. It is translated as CASSLANRNTGELFF.

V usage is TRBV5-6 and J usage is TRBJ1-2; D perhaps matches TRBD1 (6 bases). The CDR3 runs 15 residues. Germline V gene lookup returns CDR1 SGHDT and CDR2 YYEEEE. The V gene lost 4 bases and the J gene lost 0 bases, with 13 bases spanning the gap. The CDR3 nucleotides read TGTGCCAGCAGCCGTCCCGGACAGCCTAACTATGGCTACACCTTC. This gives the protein CASSRPGQPNYGYTF.

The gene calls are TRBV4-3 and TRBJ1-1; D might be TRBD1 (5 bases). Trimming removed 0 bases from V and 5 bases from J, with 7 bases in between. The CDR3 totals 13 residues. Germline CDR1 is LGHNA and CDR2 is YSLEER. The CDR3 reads CASSQEGGTEAFF. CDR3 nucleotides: TGCGCCAGCAGCCAAGAGGGGGGTACTGAAGCTTTCTTT.